The rows below give T cell receptor beta chains drawn from one sample of a study of post-analysis software for immune sequencing data. TCRdb fed the PCR reads into MiXCR, producing one record per CDR3 protein. The sample includes fewer than 550,000 distinct CDR3 sequences, roughly 34% of them seen just once. The specimen was blood. The receptors were sampled from a girl younger than 18 with multiple sclerosis. Each CDR3 is given with its conserved first and last residue. Fields, in order: D gene, V gene, clone size, J gene, CDR3 DNA, CDR3 protein. D genes are given only for firm matches. Part of the rows lack a size; the others show once, few, many or a class for expanded clones.

>TRBD2|TRBV5-1|many|TRBJ2-5
TGCGCCAGCAGTTCTGGACTAGTGCTCCAAGAGACCCAGTACTTC
CASSSGLVLQETQYF
>-|TRBV5-1|-|TRBJ1-1
TGCGCCAGCAGCTTTACAGTTAGCACTGAAGCTTTCTTT
CASSFTVSTEAFF
>TRBD1|TRBV6-5|-|TRBJ1-2
TGTGCCAGCAGTTATTCCCCCGGCAGGGGGGTGGACTATGGCTACACCTTC
CASSYSPGRGVDYGYTF
>TRBD1|TRBV20-1|few|TRBJ1-5
TGCAGTGCTCACAGGGGGCGCGACCAGCCCCAGCATTTT
CSAHRGRDQPQHF
>TRBD1|TRBV12-3/TRBV12-4|-|TRBJ2-6
TGTGCCAGCGTGCCGGGACAGGGTGTTTCTGGGGCCAACGTCCTGACTTTC
CASVPGQGVSGANVLTF
>-|TRBV5-1|once|TRBJ1-4
TGCGCCAGCAGCGATGCTGAACTTAATGAAAAACTGTTTTTT
CASSDAELNEKLFF
>TRBD1|TRBV9|-|TRBJ1-6
TGTGCCAGCAGCGTAGGGGACAGCAAATATAATTCACCCCTCCACTTT
CASSVGDSKYNSPLHF
>-|TRBV2|-|TRBJ1-2
TGTGCCAGCAGTGGTACAGACCTGCAACCTTCTAACTATGGCTACACCTTC
CASSGTDLQPSNYGYTF
>-|TRBV7-2|-|TRBJ1-1
TGTGCCAGCAGCTTCCTTGGACCGACTGAAGCTTTCTTT
CASSFLGPTEAFF
>-|TRBV7-6|few|TRBJ2-3
TGTGCCAGCAGCTTAGCGGTAGCGCGTACAGATACGCAGTATTTT
CASSLAVARTDTQYF
>-|TRBV12-3/TRBV12-4|few|TRBJ1-6
TGTGCCAGCAGTTTAGGGGACCCTTCGGTGGGTTCACCCCTCCACTTT
CASSLGDPSVGSPLHF
>-|TRBV3-1|few|TRBJ1-1
TGTGCCAGCCAAGGTTCGGGGGATGGCACTGAAGCTTTCTTT
CASQGSGDGTEAFF
>TRBD1|TRBV12-3/TRBV12-4|few|TRBJ1-2
TGTGCCAGCAGCGATCCCCAGGGGGCGGGTAATGGCTACACCTTC
CASSDPQGAGNGYTF
>TRBD1|TRBV7-2|few|TRBJ2-1
TGTGCCAGCAGCTTATTTCAGGGGGACAATGAGCAGTTCTTC
CASSLFQGDNEQFF
>-|TRBV29-1|-|TRBJ1-2
TGCAGCGGCCAGGGTCCCCGGGCTGGCTACACCTTC
CSGQGPRAGYTF